The 24 T cell receptor beta chains given below trace back to one sample, sequenced in a study of T-cell reconstitution after alpha-beta-depleted transplantation in children. Unique molecular identifiers featured in how the TCRbeta library was prepared. From the PCR reads, TCRdb called clonotypes with MiXCR, one entry per CDR3 protein. The sample carries about 350,000 distinct CDR3 sequences, about 14% recorded once. The sequencing used PBMCs, collected from the stem cell graft. The receptor source for this set is a human donor who donated a stem cell graft to a child with Fanconi anemia.

CDR3 amino acids: CASSPGQGREKLFF. The CDR3 region has the DNA TGTGCCAGCAGCCCGGGACAGGGCCGTGAAAAACTGTTTTTT. The chain joins TRBV7-9 to TRBJ1-4; 9 nucleotides agree with TRBD1. Germline CDR1 SEHNR, CDR2 FQNEAQ (reference sequence). V shed 5 bases and J 7 bases; nucleotides not matched to a gene: 5. This CDR3 has 14 residues.

This chain links TRBV25-1 with TRBJ1-1, with TRBD1 identical over 7 bases. V gave up 9 bases and J gave up 5 bases; unmatched junction bases: 9. The CDR3 covers 13 residues. Germline lookup yields CDR1 MGHDK and CDR2 SYGVNS. The CDR3 nucleotides are TGTGCCAGTCGGAGGGGGCAAGGGACTGAAGCTTTCTTT. This encodes CASRRGQGTEAFF.

The chain carries TRBV18 and TRBJ2-3; 7 nucleotides agree with TRBD1. The germline V gene encodes CDR1 KGHSH and CDR2 LQKENI. The V gene end was trimmed by 4 bases and the J gene end by 5 bases; junction bases not matched to a gene: 6. This CDR3 is built from 14 residues. CDR3 sequence (DNA): TGTGCCAGCTCACAGACCTACAGGGGAGATACGCAGTATTTT. Residues: CASSQTYRGDTQYF.

This clonotype was observed a few times. The gene calls are TRBV5-1 and TRBJ1-1; D may be TRBD1 (5 bases). The germline V gene encodes CDR1 SGHRS and CDR2 YFSETQ. The CDR3 contains 13 residues. Between the trimmed V and J ends, which lost 6 bases and 1 base, there was a span of 10 bases. This chain's CDR3 is CASTGGRNTEAFF. The CDR3 DNA sequence: TGCGCCAGCACGGGGGGGAGGAACACTGAAGCTTTCTTT.

The chain couples TRBV12-3 or TRBV12-4 to TRBJ1-1; TRBD1 agrees at 9 bases. The V and J ends lost 3 bases and 3 bases, in that order; junction bases with no gene match: 2. This CDR3 contains 14 residues. This CDR3 reads CASSFDRGDTEAFF. CDR3 in DNA: TGTGCCAGCAGTTTCGACAGGGGGGACACTGAAGCTTTCTTT.

This clonotype was picked up many times. This rearrangement joins TRBV29-1 to TRBJ1-5; D is ambiguous. Per the germline V gene, CDR1 is SQVTM and CDR2 is ANQGSEA. Trimming cost V 6 bases and J 4 bases, with 13 bases left between them. This CDR3 region has 13 residues. The CDR3 coding sequence is TGCAGCGTAAGTGGTGGCCCTAATCAGCCCCAGCATTTT. Its protein is CSVSGGPNQPQHF.

V is TRBV5-6 and J is TRBJ1-5, with D possibly being TRBD1 (6 bases). V shed 4 bases and J shed 4 bases, with 18 bases lying between them. Per the germline V gene, CDR1 is SGHDT and CDR2 is YYEEEE. This CDR3 contains 16 residues. The DNA of the CDR3 is TGTGCCAGCAGCCTACAGGGTGGGCTGTGGAATCAGCCCCAGCATTTT. Its protein product is CASSLQGGLWNQPQHF. The full variable domain, completed using reference TRBV5-6 and TRBJ1-5, is DAGVTQSPTHLIKTRGQQVTLRCSPKSGHDTVSWYQQALGQGPQFIFQYYEEEERQRGNFPDRFSGHQFPNYSSELNVNALLLGDSALYLCASSLQGGLWNQPQHFGDGTRLSIL.

In this sample, this clonotype turned up a few times. The chain employs TRBV5-1 and TRBJ2-3; a possible D gene is TRBD2 (5 bases). The germline gives CDR1 SGHRS, CDR2 YFSETQ. V was cut by 7 bases and J by 4 bases, with 16 bases left in between. The CDR3 spans 14 residues. The CDR3 bases are TGCGCCAGCCGGTCCGGGGATCGTTCAGATACGCAGTATTTT. This encodes CASRSGDRSDTQYF.

This clonotype was counted many times. The rearrangement links TRBV28 to TRBJ2-2, with 7 bases matching TRBD1. CDR3 size: 13 residues. Germline CDR1 MDHEN, CDR2 SYDVKM. The V segment lost 6 bases and the J segment 9 bases; nucleotides outside the gene matches: 7. The CDR3 sequence: CASSLRGGWELFF. The DNA for the CDR3 is TGTGCCAGCAGCCTTAGAGGGGGCTGGGAGCTGTTTTTT.

The chain recombines TRBV6-5 with TRBJ1-2; no clear D. V was shortened by 0 bases and J by 4 bases, with 9 bases between the two germline ends. Germline assignment: CDR1 MNHEY and CDR2 SVGAGI. This CDR3 is built from 14 residues. CDR3 DNA sequence: TGTGCCAGCAGTTACTCAGGGTGGGGCTATGGCTACACCTTC. Its protein is CASSYSGWGYGYTF.

This clonotype was seen repeatedly, ten times or more. The CDR3 DNA follows: TGTGCCAGCTCGTTCTCCTACGAGCAGTACTTC. It translates to CASSFSYEQYF. The rearrangement joins TRBV5-6 to TRBJ2-7; no firm D call. The CDR3 length is 11 residues. Per the germline V gene, CDR1 is SGHDT and CDR2 is YYEEEE. Between the trimmed V and J ends, which lost 7 bases and 0 bases, there was a span of 5 bases.

Only a few counts were recorded for this clonotype. This chain joins TRBV12-3 or TRBV12-4 and TRBJ2-7, with 7 bases that match TRBD1. V gave up 3 bases and J gave up 4 bases; unmatched junction bases: 9. The length of the CDR3 is 15 residues. The CDR3 DNA sequence: TGTGCCAGCAGTTTTTCGGTACAGGGGTGGTACGAGCAGTACTTC. Residues: CASSFSVQGWYEQYF.

The gene calls are TRBV9 and TRBJ2-3; D is undetermined. The CDR3 consists of 14 residues. With 0 bases removed from V and 3 bases from J, the gap between germline ends came to 8 bases. Germline loops: CDR1 SGDLS, CDR2 YYNGEE. CDR3 bases: TGTGCCAGCAGCGTAGGGGCGGTGACAGATACGCAGTATTTT. Translating gives CASSVGAVTDTQYF.

With regard to this clonotype: Being one base from a much bigger clone, this may be a read error. The CDR3 loop reads CASSYWGGPKHF. CDR3 nucleotides: TGTGCCAGCAGTTACTGGGGGGGCCCCAAGCACTTC. The rearrangement uses TRBV6-5 and TRBJ2-4; TRBD2 might be the D (7 bases). Germline CDR1 and CDR2: MNHEY and SVGAGI. The CDR3 length is 12 residues.

Ten or more counts support this clonotype. The chain links TRBV4-3 to TRBJ2-5; no definite D call. Germline values: CDR1 LGHNA, CDR2 YSLEER. The V end was cut by 0 bases, the J end by 3 bases, with 11 bases between. The CDR3 totals 15 residues. This CDR3 is CASSQDSFGEETQYF. The CDR3, as DNA: TGCGCCAGCAGCCAAGATTCGTTTGGGGAAGAGACCCAGTACTTC.

The chain couples TRBV5-1 to TRBJ1-5, with D possibly TRBD1 on 5 matching bases. Germline CDR1 is SGHRS and CDR2 is YFSETQ. The CDR3 extends over 13 amino acids. V was shortened by 4 bases and J by 4 bases, with 9 bases between the two germline ends. The CDR3 protein is CASSGEGNQPQHF. Written as DNA, the CDR3 is TGCGCCAGCAGCGGGGAGGGGAATCAGCCCCAGCATTTT.

This clonotype was seen repeatedly, ten times or more. The genes are TRBV12-3 or TRBV12-4 and TRBJ2-2; D is possibly TRBD1 or TRBD2 (6 bases each). V shed 4 bases and J shed 3 bases, with 12 bases lying between them. The CDR3 has 15 residues. The CDR3 sequence: CASSSWGADTGELFF. CDR3 nucleotides: TGTGCCAGCAGTTCATGGGGGGCAGACACCGGGGAGCTGTTTTTT.

This clonotype was seen a handful of times. The chain recombines TRBV29-1 with TRBJ1-2, with 7 bases fitting TRBD1. The CDR3 sequence is 14 residues long. The trim removed 4 bases at V and 0 bases at J, leaving 5 bases unmatched. Per germline, CDR1 SQVTM and CDR2 ANQGSEA. DNA of the CDR3: TGCAGCGTTGTAGGGGACAGTCCTAACTATGGCTACACCTTC. It yields the protein CSVVGDSPNYGYTF.

This clonotype was seen repeatedly, ten times or more. The chain employs TRBV20-1 and TRBJ2-2, with 11 bases identical to TRBD2. The CDR3 extends over 16 amino acids. CDR1 and CDR2 (germline): DFQATT, SNEGSKA (reference sequence). Losses at the gene ends were 0 bases for V and 7 bases for J; bases not matched to a gene: 7. CDR3 region: CSARDKLAGDVGELFF. For the CDR3, the DNA is TGCAGTGCTAGAGATAAACTAGCGGGGGACGTCGGGGAGCTGTTTTTT.

The chain combines TRBV9 with TRBJ2-7, with a tentative D call TRBD1 (6 bases). The germline gives CDR1 SGDLS, CDR2 YYNGEE. The CDR3 length is 15 residues. Trimming stripped 0 bases from V and 3 bases from J, with 13 bases between. The CDR3 sequence: CASSVGGGTRYEQYF. CDR3 DNA: TGTGCCAGCAGCGTAGGAGGGGGAACGCGCTACGAGCAGTACTTC.

In this sample, this clonotype turned up a few times. The chain has TRBV6-2 or TRBV6-3 and TRBJ2-1; no clear D gene. The V gene's germline CDR1 is MNHEY and CDR2 SVGEGT. Trimming cost V 0 bases and J 5 bases, with 14 bases left between them. The CDR3 covers 16 residues. The CDR3 coding sequence is TGTGCCAGCAGTTACTCTCGATTATCGGTAAACAATGAGCAGTTCTTC. It is translated as CASSYSRLSVNNEQFF.

This rearrangement joins TRBV7-6 to TRBJ2-7; 11 positions agree with TRBD2. This CDR3 region has 13 residues. The V segment lost 5 bases and the J segment 5 bases; nucleotides outside the gene matches: 2. Germline V gene data show CDR1 as SGHVS and CDR2 as FNYEAQ. CDR3 sequence (DNA): TGTGCCAGCAGCACTAGCGGGGGTCACGAGCAGTACTTC. Its protein is CASSTSGGHEQYF.

This clonotype has a count of ten or more. Here the CDR3 reads CASRPTGSSYNEQFF. CDR3 coding DNA: TGCGCCAGCAGACCGACGGGTAGCTCCTACAATGAGCAGTTCTTC. The genes are TRBV10-2 and TRBJ2-1; no definite D call. CDR1 and CDR2 (germline): WSHSY, SAAADI. The V end lost 6 bases, the J end lost 0 bases, and 12 bases lay between the germline ends. The CDR3 totals 15 residues.

The table lists this clonotype with a few counts. An end of the junction does not agree with germline; a read error may underlie this. The CDR3 DNA is TGTGCCAGCAGTTCGGATAGACAGACACCTATTCAGCCCTTC. This codes for CASSSDRQTPIQPF. This chain connects TRBV6-5 to TRBJ1-2; perhaps TRBD1 as D (5 bases). The CDR3 contains 14 residues. The germline gives CDR1 MNHEY, CDR2 SVGAGI.